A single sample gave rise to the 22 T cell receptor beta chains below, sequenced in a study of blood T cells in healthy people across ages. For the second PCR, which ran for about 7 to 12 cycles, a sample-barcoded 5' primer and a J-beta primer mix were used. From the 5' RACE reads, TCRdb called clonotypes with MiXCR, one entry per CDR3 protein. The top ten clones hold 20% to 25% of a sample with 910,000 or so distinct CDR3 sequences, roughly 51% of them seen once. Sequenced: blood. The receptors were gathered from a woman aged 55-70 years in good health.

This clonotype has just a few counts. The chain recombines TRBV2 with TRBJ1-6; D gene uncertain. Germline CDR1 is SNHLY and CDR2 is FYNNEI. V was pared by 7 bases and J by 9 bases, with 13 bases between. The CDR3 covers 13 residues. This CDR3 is CASIREVGSPLHF. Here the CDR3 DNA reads TGTGCCAGCATAAGGGAAGTAGGTTCACCCCTCCACTTT. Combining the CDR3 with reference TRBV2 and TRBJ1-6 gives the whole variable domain EPEVTQTPSHQVTQMGQEVILRCVPISNHLYFYWYRQILGQKVEFLVSFYNNEISEKSEIFDDQFSVERPDGSNFTLKIRSTKLEDSAMYFCASIREVGSPLHFGNGTRLTVT.

CDR3 in amino acids: CASTLGGEGPYEQYF. CDR3 nucleotides: TGTGCCAGCACTCTTGGGGGAGAGGGACCCTACGAGCAGTACTTC. The J gene is TRBJ2-7, the V gene TRBV13; perhaps D is TRBD1 or TRBD2 (5 bases each). CDR3 length: 15 amino acids. V dropped 7 bases and J dropped 2 bases, with 18 bases sitting between them. The germline V gene encodes CDR1 PRHDT and CDR2 FYEKMQ (reference sequence).

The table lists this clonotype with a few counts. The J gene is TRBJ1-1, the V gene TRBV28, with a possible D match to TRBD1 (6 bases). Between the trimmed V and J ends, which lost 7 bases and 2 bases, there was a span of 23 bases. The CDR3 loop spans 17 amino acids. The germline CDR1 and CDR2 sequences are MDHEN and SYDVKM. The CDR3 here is CASNDRYGRRLNTEAFF. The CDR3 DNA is TGTGCCAGCAACGACAGGTACGGGCGAAGGCTCAACACTGAAGCTTTCTTT.

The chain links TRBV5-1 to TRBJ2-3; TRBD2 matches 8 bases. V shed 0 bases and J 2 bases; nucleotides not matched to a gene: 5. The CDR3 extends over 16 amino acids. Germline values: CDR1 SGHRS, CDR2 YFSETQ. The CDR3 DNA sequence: TGCGCCAGCAGCTTGGGAAGCGGGAGAGTCACAGATACGCAGTATTTT. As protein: CASSLGSGRVTDTQYF. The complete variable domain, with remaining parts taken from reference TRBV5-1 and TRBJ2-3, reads KAGVTQTPRYLIKTRGQQVTLSCSPISGHRSVSWYQQTPGQGLQFLFEYFSETQRNKGNFPGRFSGRQFSNSRSEMNVSTLELGDSALYLCASSLGSGRVTDTQYFGPGTRLTVL.

CDR3 sequence: CASRKSLTRVGEQYF. The CDR3 DNA is TGTGCCAGCAGAAAATCTCTCACCCGCGTTGGGGAGCAGTACTTC. The chain joins TRBV6-2 or TRBV6-3 to TRBJ2-7; no clear D gene. The V end lost 6 bases, the J end lost 7 bases, and 22 bases lay between the germline ends. CDR3 length: 15 amino acids. Germline V gene data show CDR1 as MNHEY and CDR2 as SVGEGT.

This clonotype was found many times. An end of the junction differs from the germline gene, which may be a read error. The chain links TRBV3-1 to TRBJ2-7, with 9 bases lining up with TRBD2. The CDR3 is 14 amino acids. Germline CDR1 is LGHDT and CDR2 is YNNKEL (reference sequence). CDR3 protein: CASSQAGGSYEQYF. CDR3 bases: TGCGCCAGCAGCCAAGCGGGAGGCTCCTACGAGCAGTACTTC.

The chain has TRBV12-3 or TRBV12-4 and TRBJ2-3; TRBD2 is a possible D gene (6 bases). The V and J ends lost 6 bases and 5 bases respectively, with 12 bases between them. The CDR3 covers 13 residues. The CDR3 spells CASRGAGLDTQYF. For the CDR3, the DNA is TGTGCCAGCAGAGGTGCGGGGTTAGATACGCAGTATTTT.

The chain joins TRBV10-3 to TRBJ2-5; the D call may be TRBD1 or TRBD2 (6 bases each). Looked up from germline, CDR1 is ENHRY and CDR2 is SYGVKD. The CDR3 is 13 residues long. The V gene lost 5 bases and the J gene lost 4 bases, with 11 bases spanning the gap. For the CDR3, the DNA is TGTGCCATCAGTCGCGGGACACCAGAGACCCAGTACTTC. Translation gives CAISRGTPETQYF.

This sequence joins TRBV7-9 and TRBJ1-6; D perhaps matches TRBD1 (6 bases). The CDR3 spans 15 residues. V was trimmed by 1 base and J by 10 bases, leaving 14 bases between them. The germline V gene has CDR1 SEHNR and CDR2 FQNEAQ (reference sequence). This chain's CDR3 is CASSLVGGLRSPLHF. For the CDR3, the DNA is TGTGCCAGCAGCTTAGTGGGGGGGCTCCGGTCACCCCTCCACTTT.

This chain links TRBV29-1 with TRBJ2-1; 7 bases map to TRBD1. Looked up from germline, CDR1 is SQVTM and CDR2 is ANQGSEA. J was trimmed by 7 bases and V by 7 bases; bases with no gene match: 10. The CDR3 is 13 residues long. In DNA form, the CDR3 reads TGCAGCGCCGAGAGACAGGGTGGTAATGAGCAGTTCTTC. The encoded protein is CSAERQGGNEQFF.

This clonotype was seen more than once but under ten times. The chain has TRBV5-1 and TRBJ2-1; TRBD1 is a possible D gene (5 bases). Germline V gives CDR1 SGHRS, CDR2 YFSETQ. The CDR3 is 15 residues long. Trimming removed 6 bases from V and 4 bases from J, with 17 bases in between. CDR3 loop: CASNLRDSLYNEQFF. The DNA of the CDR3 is TGCGCCAGCAACCTGAGAGACAGCTTATACAATGAGCAGTTCTTC.

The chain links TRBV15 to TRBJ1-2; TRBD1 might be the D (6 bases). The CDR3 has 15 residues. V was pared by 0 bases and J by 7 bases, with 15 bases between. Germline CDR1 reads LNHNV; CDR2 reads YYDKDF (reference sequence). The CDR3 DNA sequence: TGTGCCACCAGCAGAGACCAACAGGGTCTAAGTGGCTACACCTTC. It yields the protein CATSRDQQGLSGYTF.

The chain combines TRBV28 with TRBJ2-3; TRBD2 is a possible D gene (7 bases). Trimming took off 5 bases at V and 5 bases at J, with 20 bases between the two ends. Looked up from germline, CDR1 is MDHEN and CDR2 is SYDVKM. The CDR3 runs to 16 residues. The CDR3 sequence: CASSLGGGRVGDTQYF. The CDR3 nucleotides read TGTGCCAGCAGTCTAGGGGGGGGCAGGGTTGGAGATACGCAGTATTTT. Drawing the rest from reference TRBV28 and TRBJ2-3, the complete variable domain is DVKVTQSSRYLVKRTGEKVFLECVQDMDHENMFWYRQDPGLGLRLIYFSYDVKMKEKGDIPEGYSVSREKKERFSLILESASTNQTSMYLCASSLGGGRVGDTQYFGPGTRLTVL.

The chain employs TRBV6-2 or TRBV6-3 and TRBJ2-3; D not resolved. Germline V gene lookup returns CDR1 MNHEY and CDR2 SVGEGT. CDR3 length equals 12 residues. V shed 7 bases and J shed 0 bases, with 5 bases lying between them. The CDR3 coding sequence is TGTGCCAGCAAAACTAGCACAGATACGCAGTATTTT. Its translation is CASKTSTDTQYF.

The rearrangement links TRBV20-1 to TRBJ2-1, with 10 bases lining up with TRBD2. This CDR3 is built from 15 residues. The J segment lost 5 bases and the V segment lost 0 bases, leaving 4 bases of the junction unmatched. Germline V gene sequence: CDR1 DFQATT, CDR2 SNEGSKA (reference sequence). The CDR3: CSARDLAGADNEQFF. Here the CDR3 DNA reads TGCAGTGCTAGAGATCTAGCGGGAGCTGACAATGAGCAGTTCTTC.

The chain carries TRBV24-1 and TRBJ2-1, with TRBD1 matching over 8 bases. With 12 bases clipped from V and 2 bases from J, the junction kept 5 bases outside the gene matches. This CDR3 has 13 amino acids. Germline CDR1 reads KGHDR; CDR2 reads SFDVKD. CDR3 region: CAASGGAYNEQFF. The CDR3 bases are TGTGCCGCCTCAGGGGGCGCCTACAATGAGCAGTTCTTC.

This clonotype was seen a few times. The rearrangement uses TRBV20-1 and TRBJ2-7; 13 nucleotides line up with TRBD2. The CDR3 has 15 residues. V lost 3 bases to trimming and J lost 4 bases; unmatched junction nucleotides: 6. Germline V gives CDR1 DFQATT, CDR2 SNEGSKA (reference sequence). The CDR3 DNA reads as TGCAGTGCTAGGGGTGGGACTAGCGGGATTTACGAGCAGTACTTC. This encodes CSARGGTSGIYEQYF.

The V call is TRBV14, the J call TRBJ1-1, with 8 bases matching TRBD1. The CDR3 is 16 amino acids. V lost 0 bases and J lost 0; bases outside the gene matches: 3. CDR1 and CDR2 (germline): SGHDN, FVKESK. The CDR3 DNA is TGTGCCAGCAGCCAAGATTGGGGACAGGTGAACACTGAAGCTTTCTTT. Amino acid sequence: CASSQDWGQVNTEAFF.

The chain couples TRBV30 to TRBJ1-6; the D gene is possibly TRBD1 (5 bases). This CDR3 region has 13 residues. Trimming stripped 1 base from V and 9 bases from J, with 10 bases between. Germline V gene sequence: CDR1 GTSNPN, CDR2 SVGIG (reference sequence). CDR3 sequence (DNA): TGTGCCTGGAGTGGTGGGGGGGGTTCACCCCTCCACTTT. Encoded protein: CAWSGGGGSPLHF.

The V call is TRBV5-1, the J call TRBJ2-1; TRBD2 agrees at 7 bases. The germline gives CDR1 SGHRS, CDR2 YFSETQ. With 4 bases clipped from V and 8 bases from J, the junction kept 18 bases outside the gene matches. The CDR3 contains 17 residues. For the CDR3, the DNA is TGCGCCAGCAGCCCCGCGGCGGGAGCGCGATTCATGGATGAGCAGTTCTTC. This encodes CASSPAAGARFMDEQFF.

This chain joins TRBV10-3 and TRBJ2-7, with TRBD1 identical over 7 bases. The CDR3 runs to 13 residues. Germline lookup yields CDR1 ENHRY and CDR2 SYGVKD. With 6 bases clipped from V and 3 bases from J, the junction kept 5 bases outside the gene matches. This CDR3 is CAIREQGLYEQYF. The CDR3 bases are TGTGCCATCAGGGAACAGGGGCTCTACGAGCAGTACTTC.

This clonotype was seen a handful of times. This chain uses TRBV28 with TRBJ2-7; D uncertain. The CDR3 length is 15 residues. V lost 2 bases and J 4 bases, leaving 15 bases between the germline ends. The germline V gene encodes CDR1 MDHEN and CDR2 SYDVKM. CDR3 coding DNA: TGTGCCAGCAGTTTAGGCGGTTCCACCCGATACGAGCAGTACTTC. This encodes CASSLGGSTRYEQYF. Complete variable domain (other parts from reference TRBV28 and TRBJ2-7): DVKVTQSSRYLVKRTGEKVFLECVQDMDHENMFWYRQDPGLGLRLIYFSYDVKMKEKGDIPEGYSVSREKKERFSLILESASTNQTSMYLCASSLGGSTRYEQYFGPGTRLTVT.